This TCR beta chain stems from a study of response to subunit inactivated influenza vaccine (dated by TCRdb to the late 2010s). Background on the whole study: Deep quantitative T cell receptor repertoire profiling was used in the study to track responses to a trivalent subunit inactivated influenza vaccine. Beyond this particular receptor, the publication reports: According to the authors, only a limited number of new T cells may be recruited by each seasonal influenza vaccination.

The library was prepared using RT-PCR. For sequencing, an Illumina HiSeq 2500 was employed. Through fastp at Q25 and MiXCR, TCRdb rebuilt clones from the public reads, retaining in-frame beta chains. Each record represents a unique CDR3 protein, reported with the most common genes and DNA among its rows. The sample contains approximately 530,000 distinct CDR3 sequences, approximately 7.2% of them found a single time. Around 13% of the sample is in the top ten clones. This clonotype was seen only a few times. No antigen is known for it. Per-base quality was not reported, and no clone a single base away is much larger than it. The origin of this receptor is a man aged 45-69 years who received an inactivated influenza vaccine. Donor details come from another sample of the same person, matched by shared clones. The source material was PBMCs from blood, sampled around 2 years after vaccination.

The CDR3 corresponds to CASSLGRGPNQPQHF. At the DNA level, the sequence is TGTGCCAGCAGCTTAGGGAGGGGGCCAAATCAGCCCCAGCATTTT. The sequence links TRBV7-2 to TRBJ1-5; 7 central nucleotides agree with TRBD1. Trimming accounts for 1 base at V and 4 bases at J, while the number of junction bases matched to no gene is 4. The cysteine opens and the phenylalanine closes a CDR3 of 15 amino acids. Only CDR3 DNA is held: 45 bases, read in frame from base 1. CDR1 SGHTA and CDR2 FQGNSA are derived from the germline V gene.